This T cell receptor (beta chain) appears in the sequencing data of a study of T cell responses to AZD1222 COVID-19 vaccine (dated by TCRdb to the early 2020s). Context from the whole study: A total of about 230 trial participants underwent TCR sequencing, of whom some 210 received two doses of AZD1222 and around 26 received two doses of the MenACWY control vaccine. Trial participants were enrolled by age into subgroups of 18-55, 56-69 and 70-plus years, and around 140, 26 and 57 TCR-sequenced participants, respectively, were included in these subgroups. Beyond this particular receptor, the publication reports: Because no day 14 peak-response samples were available, the repertoires could be characterized only after the peak T cell response. The 56-69-year group was small, and its depth increase did not reach significance, likely because of low power. Epitopes outside the regions mutated in the B.1.351 and B.1.1.7 variants were reportedly recognized by nearly half of the unique spike-specific TCRs. Participants were mostly white British, with more females than males. The authors suggested clonal diversity may have been underestimated. Conclusions about previously exposed vaccinees are limited because only a handful of AZD1222 recipients were SARS-CoV-2 seropositive at baseline. Spike-specific TCR breadth and depth rose significantly after two AZD1222 doses compared with day 0 and with MenACWY recipients. The whole spike protein was spanned by vaccine-associated CD4 TCRs, and dominant responses were seen in regions 160-218 and 743-854.

The germline V gene encodes CDR1 SGHRS and CDR2 YFSETQ. From the cysteine through the phenylalanine, the CDR3 covers 15 amino acids. Kept here is only the CDR3 DNA, which spans 45 bases and is read in frame from base 1. Trimming removed 4 bases from V and 4 bases from J, leaving 14 bases between the germline ends. On this clone itself: Its antigen remains unidentified. Base quality data are lacking; no much larger clone is found one base away.

The time point tag for this specimen amounts to: about 28 days (+/-7) after the second vaccine dose. AZD1222 recipients given second doses at about 4 weeks or at about 12 weeks were pooled, since spike-specific TCR depth and breadth were not found to differ between the two schedules. Vaccinee samples came from UK trials COV001 and COV002, including a single-blind randomized controlled phase 2/3 trial of AZD1222 (ChAdOx1 nCoV-19) in healthy adults. For TCRbeta chain sequencing, PBMC samples were collected from trial participants at day 0 and at day 28 after the second dose. The CDR3 regions of human TCRbeta chains were analyzed by immunosequencing. Turning to the authors' computational methods: Repertoire TCRs were matched against a reference library of SARS-CoV-2-specific TCRs generated with the MIRA antigen-specificity platform. Breadth meant the fraction of unique TCRs that were SARS-CoV-2-associated, whereas depth meant the fraction of total T cells that were SARS-CoV-2-associated. Using the MIRA data, every spike-specific TCR was mapped to the spike region that the TCR reacted to and assigned to either a CD4 or a CD8 class. Log10-transformed breadth and depth values were compared by one-way ANOVA with Sidak's multiple comparisons tests. TCRdb retrieved this table from immuneACCESS and kept in-frame rearrangements only. Not all clones are present; in checked studies, unresolved V genes account for under half, and no reason is known for the remainder. From that table come the V and J calls and clone size; the DNA was used to work out D and trimming. The sample table lists 130,000 to 150,000 clones, about 90% of them with a count of one. Of the sample, 3.8% is held by the ten largest clones.

Recombination linked TRBV5-1 to TRBJ2-2; no D gene can be assigned with confidence. This TCR was sampled from an adult who received the AZD1222 COVID-19 vaccine. This material consisted of peripheral blood, taken 28 days after the second AZD1222 dose. DNA sequence: TGCGCCAGCAGCCTCCGGACGACCGGCACCGGGGAGCTGTTTTTT. This codes for CASSLRTTGTGELFF.